This T cell receptor (beta chain) is drawn from a study of cytomegalovirus exposure and HLA in healthy donors. Points from the study as a whole: Reports indicate that TCR beta sequences accurately predicted the HLA-A and HLA-B alleles of most subjects.

The V gene's germline CDR1 is LGHNA and CDR2 YSLEER. The CDR3 runs to 17 residues. Trimming removed 0 bases from V and 0 bases from J; junction bases left unmatched: 4. Comments on this clone: Its antigen is as yet unknown.

The PCR ran on 60 Vbeta and 13 Jbeta primers. Assay: immunoSEQ multiplex PCR; the TCRdb copy retains only in-frame clones and omits some. Here the sample spans 200,000 to 250,000 clones, 77% being singletons. This clonotype originated in a woman aged 60-75 years in good health and CMV-seropositive. V usage is TRBV4-3 and J usage is TRBJ2-3, with 9 bases aligning to TRBD2. The sample comprised PBMCs. CDR3 nucleotide sequence: TGCGCCAGCAGCCAAGAGGCTAGCGGGGCTAGCACAGATACGCAGTATTTT. Translation: CASSQEASGASTDTQYF.